This record concerns one T cell receptor beta chain sequence. The antigen is unknown. The data are from a study of Tregs in tolerant kidney transplant recipients. The data were produced by immunoSEQ multiplex PCR, yet TCRdb's version contains in-frame clones alone and is incomplete. The table includes approximately 90,000 clones, over 85% detected once. Trimming cost V 0 bases and J 1 base; bases outside gene matches: 3. This CDR3 has 17 amino acids. The germline gives CDR1 SGHKS, CDR2 YYEKEE (reference sequence). Recipients received nonmyeloablative bone marrow transplants from related graft donors, with transient mixed chimerism. CD4+CD25+CD127- Tregs, CD4+CD25- non-Tregs, CD4 and CD8 cells were sorted. Points from the study as a whole: The most relevant donor-specific Treg TCRbeta repertoire apparently came from expansion with activated donor B cells. Findings come from small patient numbers and require larger validation.

Specimen: CD4+ T cells from blood (PBMCs), collected 12 months after the transplant. The chain carries TRBV5-5 and TRBJ2-6; 8 nucleotides agree with TRBD1. This clonotype was obtained from a human patient who received a combined kidney and bone marrow transplant. The graft donor may have contributed some T cells. The CDR3 loop reads CASSLAGGASGANVLTF. For the CDR3, the DNA is TGTGCCAGCAGCTTGGCAGGGGGCGCGTCTGGGGCCAACGTCCTGACTTTC. The variable domain in full, completed from reference TRBV5-5 and TRBJ2-6, reads DAGVTQSPTHLIKTRGQQVTLRCSPISGHKSVSWYQQVLGQGPQFIFQYYEKEERGRGNFPDRFSARQFPNYSSELNVNALLLGDSALYLCASSLAGGASGANVLTFGAGSRLTVL.